The clone carrying this T cell receptor (beta chain) came up once. This sample is part of a study of shared clonotypes between healthy human individuals. The CDR3 length is 13 residues. Germline V lookup: CDR1 SGHTA, CDR2 FQGNSA. The ends were cut back, 5 bases at V and 6 bases at J, with 8 bases in the middle. The data were produced by immunoSEQ multiplex PCR, yet TCRdb's version contains in-frame clones alone and is incomplete. The sample consists of some 450,000 clones, approximately 80% of them appearing once. The chain is built from TRBV7-2 and TRBJ2-6, with D unclear. This clonotype was obtained from a middle-aged woman in good health. Some clones in this sample may be carry-over from other donors' samples. Source material: PBMCs. The CDR3 is CASSPTLANVLTF. In nucleotides, the CDR3 is TGTGCCAGCAGCCCGACACTGGCCAACGTCCTGACTTTC. The whole variable domain, filled in from reference TRBV7-2 and TRBJ2-6, reads GAGVSQSPSNKVTEKGKDVELRCDPISGHTALYWYRQSLGQGLEFLIYFQGNSAPDKSGLPSDRFSAERTGGSVSTLTIQRTQQEDSAVYLCASSPTLANVLTFGAGSRLTVL.